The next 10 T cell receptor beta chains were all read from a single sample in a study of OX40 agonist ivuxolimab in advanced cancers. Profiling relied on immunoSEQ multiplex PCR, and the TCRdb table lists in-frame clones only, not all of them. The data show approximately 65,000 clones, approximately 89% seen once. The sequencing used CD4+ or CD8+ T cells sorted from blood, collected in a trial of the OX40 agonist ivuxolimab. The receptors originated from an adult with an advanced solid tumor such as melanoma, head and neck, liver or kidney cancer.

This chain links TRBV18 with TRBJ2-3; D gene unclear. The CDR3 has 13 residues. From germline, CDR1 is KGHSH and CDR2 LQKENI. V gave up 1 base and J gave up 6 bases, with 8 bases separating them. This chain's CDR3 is CASSPLVFDTQYF. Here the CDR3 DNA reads TGTGCCAGCTCACCACTGGTGTTTGATACGCAGTATTTT.

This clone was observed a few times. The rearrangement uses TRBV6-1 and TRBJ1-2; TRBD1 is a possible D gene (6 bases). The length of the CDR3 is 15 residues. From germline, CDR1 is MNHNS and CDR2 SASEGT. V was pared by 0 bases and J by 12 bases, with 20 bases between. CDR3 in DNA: TGTGCCAGCAGTGAAGCCCGATCAGGGGTCAACGGAGACACCTTC. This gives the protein CASSEARSGVNGDTF.

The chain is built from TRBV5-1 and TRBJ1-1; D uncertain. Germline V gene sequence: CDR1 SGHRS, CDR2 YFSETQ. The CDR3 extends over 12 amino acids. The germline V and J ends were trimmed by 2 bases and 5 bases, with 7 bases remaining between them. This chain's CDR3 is CASSFRGTEAFF. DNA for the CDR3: TGCGCCAGCAGCTTTCGAGGGACTGAAGCTTTCTTT. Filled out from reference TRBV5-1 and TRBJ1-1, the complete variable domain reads KAGVTQTPRYLIKTRGQQVTLSCSPISGHRSVSWYQQTPGQGLQFLFEYFSETQRNKGNFPGRFSGRQFSNSRSEMNVSTLELGDSALYLCASSFRGTEAFFGQGTRLTVV.

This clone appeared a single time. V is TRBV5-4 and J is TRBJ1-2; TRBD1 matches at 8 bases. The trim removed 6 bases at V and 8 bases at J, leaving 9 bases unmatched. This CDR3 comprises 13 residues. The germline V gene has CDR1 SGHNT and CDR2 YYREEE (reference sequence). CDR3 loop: CASTIDRGQGYTF. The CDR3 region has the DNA TGTGCCAGCACTATAGACAGGGGTCAGGGCTACACCTTC.

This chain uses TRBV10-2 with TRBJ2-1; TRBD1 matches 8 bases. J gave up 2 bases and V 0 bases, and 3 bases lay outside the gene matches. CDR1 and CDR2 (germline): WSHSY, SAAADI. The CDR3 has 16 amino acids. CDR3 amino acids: CASSESGRGPYNEQFF. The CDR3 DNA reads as TGCGCCAGCAGTGAGTCGGGCAGGGGGCCCTACAATGAGCAGTTCTTC.

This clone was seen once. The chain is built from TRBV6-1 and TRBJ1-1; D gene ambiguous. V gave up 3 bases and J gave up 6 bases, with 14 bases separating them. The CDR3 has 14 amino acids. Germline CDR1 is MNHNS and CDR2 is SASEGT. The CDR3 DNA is TGTGCCAGCAGTGAGGTTCGGGATACGGCTGAAGCTTTCTTT. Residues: CASSEVRDTAEAFF.

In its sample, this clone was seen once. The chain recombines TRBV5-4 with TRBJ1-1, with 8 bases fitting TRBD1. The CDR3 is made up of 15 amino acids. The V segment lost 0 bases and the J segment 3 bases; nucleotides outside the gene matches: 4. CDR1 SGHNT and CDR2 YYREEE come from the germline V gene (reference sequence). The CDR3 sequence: CASSLDRGSDTEAFF. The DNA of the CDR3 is TGTGCCAGCAGCTTGGACAGGGGGAGTGACACTGAAGCTTTCTTT.

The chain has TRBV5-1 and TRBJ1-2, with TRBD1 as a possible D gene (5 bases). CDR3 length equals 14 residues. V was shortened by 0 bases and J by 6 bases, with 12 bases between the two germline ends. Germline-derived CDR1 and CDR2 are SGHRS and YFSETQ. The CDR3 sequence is CASSLAGVWDGYTF. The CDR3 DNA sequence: TGCGCCAGCAGCTTGGCGGGGGTTTGGGATGGCTACACCTTC. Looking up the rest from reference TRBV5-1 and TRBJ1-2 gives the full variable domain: KAGVTQTPRYLIKTRGQQVTLSCSPISGHRSVSWYQQTPGQGLQFLFEYFSETQRNKGNFPGRFSGRQFSNSRSEMNVSTLELGDSALYLCASSLAGVWDGYTFGSGTRLTVV.

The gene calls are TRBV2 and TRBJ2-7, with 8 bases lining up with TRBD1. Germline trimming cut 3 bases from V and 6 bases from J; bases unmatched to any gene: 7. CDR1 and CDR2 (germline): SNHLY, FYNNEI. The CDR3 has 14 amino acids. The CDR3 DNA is TGTGCCAGCAGTGAGAGACAGGGGAGCGGCGAGCAGTACTTC. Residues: CASSERQGSGEQYF. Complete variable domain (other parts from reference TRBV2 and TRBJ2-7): EPEVTQTPSHQVTQMGQEVILRCVPISNHLYFYWYRQILGQKVEFLVSFYNNEISEKSEIFDDQFSVERPDGSNFTLKIRSTKLEDSAMYFCASSERQGSGEQYFGPGTRLTVT.

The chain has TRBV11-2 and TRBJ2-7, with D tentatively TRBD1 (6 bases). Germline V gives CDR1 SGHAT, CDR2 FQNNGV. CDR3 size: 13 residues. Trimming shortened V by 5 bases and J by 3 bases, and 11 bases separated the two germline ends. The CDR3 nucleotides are TGTGCCAGCAGCGTCCCCAGGGGCTACGAGCAGTACTTC. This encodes CASSVPRGYEQYF.